This passage covers 20 T cell receptor beta chains from one sample sequenced in a study of T cells of healthy individuals. TCRdb re-called the 5' RACE reads through MiXCR, storing one row per CDR3 protein. The sample has about 57,000 distinct CDR3 sequences; around 15% are singletons. The receptors originated from a human donor in good health.

The chain joins TRBV6-5 to TRBJ2-5; D is unclear. The CDR3 consists of 14 residues. In germline, CDR1 is MNHEY, CDR2 SVGAGI. Trimming stripped 2 bases from V and 2 bases from J, with 9 bases between. The CDR3 DNA reads TGTGCCAGCAGTTACCCTACGAGGCAAGAGACCCAGTACTTC. Translation gives CASSYPTRQETQYF.

This clonotype was picked up many times. The chain employs TRBV12-3 or TRBV12-4 and TRBJ2-3; maybe TRBD2 (7 bases). V gave up 5 bases and J gave up 1 base, with 13 bases separating them. This CDR3 comprises 15 residues. The CDR3 DNA reads as TGTGCCAGCAGTCCACAGGGAGGGGGCACAGATACGCAGTATTTT. Protein: CASSPQGGGTDTQYF.

The chain is built from TRBV6-1 and TRBJ1-5, with 9 bases fitting TRBD1. Germline-derived CDR1 and CDR2 are MNHNS and SASEGT. The CDR3 sequence is 15 residues long. J was trimmed by 4 bases and V by 6 bases; bases with no gene match: 7. The CDR3 DNA sequence: TGTGCCAGCAGCCACATGGGACAGGGAAATCAGCCCCAGCATTTT. It translates to CASSHMGQGNQPQHF.

This rearrangement joins TRBV6-1 to TRBJ2-3, with 12 bases aligning to TRBD2. This CDR3 is built from 16 residues. The ends lost 3 bases at V and 10 bases at J; junction bases unmatched: 11. CDR1 and CDR2 (germline): MNHNS, SASEGT. CDR3 loop: CASSDYSTSGGRAQYF. The CDR3 nucleotides read TGTGCCAGCAGTGACTACTCGACTAGCGGGGGCCGCGCGCAGTATTTT.

Comment on this clonotype: A much more abundant neighbour one base away suggests this may be a read error. The chain uses TRBV5-1 and TRBJ1-1; tentative D call: TRBD1 (6 bases). The CDR3 spans 15 residues. Germline V gene sequence: CDR1 SGHRS, CDR2 YFSETQ. CDR3 nucleotide sequence: TGCGCCAGCAGCCTCGGGTCGGGGGGCACTATGGAAGCTTCCTTT. Residues: CASSLGSGGTMEASF. The entire variable domain, with the rest obtained from reference TRBV5-1 and TRBJ1-1, is as follows: KAGVTQTPRYLIKTRGQQVTLSCSPISGHRSVSWYQQTPGQGLQFLFEYFSETQRNKGNFPGRFSGRQFSNSRSEMNVSTLELGDSALYLCASSLGSGGTMEASFGQGTRLTVV.

The chain combines TRBV6-5 with TRBJ2-3, with 8 bases fitting TRBD1. V was clipped by 0 bases and J by 2 bases; unmatched bases: 1. This CDR3 comprises 15 residues. Germline V gene lookup returns CDR1 MNHEY and CDR2 SVGAGI. The CDR3 is CASSYSTGVTDTQYF. For the CDR3, the DNA is TGTGCCAGCAGTTACTCGACAGGGGTCACAGATACGCAGTATTTT.

This clonotype was found many times. This chain joins TRBV6-1 and TRBJ2-5, with unresolved D. This CDR3 is built from 14 residues. Germline CDR1 MNHNS, CDR2 SASEGT. The germline V and J ends were trimmed by 2 bases and 5 bases, with 12 bases remaining between them. CDR3 sequence reads: CASSEYPGGETQYF. The CDR3 region has the DNA TGTGCCAGCAGTGAATACCCAGGTGGGGAGACCCAGTACTTC.

This clonotype was seen a handful of times. V gene TRBV9 combines with J gene TRBJ2-2, with 8 bases lining up with TRBD1. The germline V gene has CDR1 SGDLS and CDR2 YYNGEE. V dropped 7 bases and J dropped 4; count of bases not matched to a gene: 6. The CDR3 is 14 amino acids. This CDR3 reads CASHRDRSTGELFF. The CDR3 region has the DNA TGTGCCAGCCACCGGGACAGGAGCACCGGGGAGCTGTTTTTT.

This sequence joins TRBV5-5 and TRBJ2-4, with a possible D match to TRBD2 (6 bases). Trimming shortened V by 3 bases and J by 6 bases, and 10 bases separated the two germline ends. The germline V gene has CDR1 SGHKS and CDR2 YYEKEE (reference sequence). The CDR3 covers 13 residues. This chain's CDR3 is CASSSRDLNIQYF. CDR3 DNA: TGTGCCAGCAGCTCCCGGGACTTAAACATTCAGTACTTC.

This clonotype was seen a handful of times. The gene calls are TRBV4-1 and TRBJ2-3; 12 bases line up with TRBD2. The CDR3 runs to 16 residues. The germline CDR1 and CDR2 sequences are MGHRA and YSYEKL. The ends lost 2 bases at V and 3 bases at J; junction bases unmatched: 3. DNA of the CDR3: TGCGCCAGCAGCCAACTACTAGCGGGGGGAACAGATACGCAGTATTTT. This encodes CASSQLLAGGTDTQYF.

V is TRBV20-1 and J is TRBJ2-4; D tentatively reads TRBD1 or TRBD2 (5 bases each). V lost 3 bases, J lost 7 bases, and 13 bases lay in between. The CDR3 runs 13 residues. Germline CDR1 is DFQATT and CDR2 is SNEGSKA (reference sequence). CDR3 sequence (DNA): TGCAGTGCTAGGCCCCGGGGCGGGAACATTCAGTACTTC. Its protein product is CSARPRGGNIQYF.

This clonotype was found many times. This chain links TRBV28 with TRBJ1-1; maybe TRBD1 (5 bases). V shed 5 bases and J shed 1 base, with 11 bases lying between them. CDR1 MDHEN and CDR2 SYDVKM come from the germline V gene. The CDR3 runs 14 residues. CDR3 residues: CASSAPGTNTEAFF. The CDR3 nucleotides are TGTGCCAGCAGTGCTCCTGGGACGAACACTGAAGCTTTCTTT.

A few counts support this clonotype. This chain connects TRBV3-1 to TRBJ2-5, with 11 bases that match TRBD2. Germline-derived CDR1 and CDR2 are LGHDT and YNNKEL (reference sequence). Trimming took 6 bases from V and 4 from J; bases not matched to a gene: 4. The CDR3 has 14 amino acids. The CDR3 nucleotides read TGTGCCAGCAGAGGGACTAGCGGTGGAGAGACCCAGTACTTC. Translated, it gives CASRGTSGGETQYF.

This sequence joins TRBV6-4 and TRBJ2-2; possibly TRBD1 for D (6 bases). The ends were cut back, 4 bases at V and 3 bases at J, with 6 bases in the middle. The CDR3 loop spans 13 amino acids. Germline lookup yields CDR1 MRHNA and CDR2 SNTAGT. For the CDR3, the DNA is TGTGCCAGCAGTGGACAGGACACCGGGGAGCTGTTTTTT. Translating it yields CASSGQDTGELFF.

The chain links TRBV28 to TRBJ2-7; D gene ambiguous. This CDR3 has 12 residues. The germline CDR1 and CDR2 sequences are MDHEN and SYDVKM. V was pared by 4 bases and J by 0 bases, with 4 bases between. The CDR3 protein is CASSSGSYEQYF. CDR3 DNA: TGTGCCAGCAGTTCGGGCTCCTACGAGCAGTACTTC.

This clonotype was counted only a few times. V and J are TRBV12-3 or TRBV12-4 and TRBJ1-2; D remains unclear. V gave up 1 base and J gave up 8 bases, with 11 bases separating them. The CDR3 contains 13 residues. CDR3 nucleotides: TGTGCCAGCAGTTTAGGGGTGGTAGGGGGCTACACCTTC. Amino acids: CASSLGVVGGYTF.

CDR3 loop: CAWSLAGEQFF. The CDR3 region has the DNA TGTGCCTGGAGTTTAGCGGGGGAGCAGTTCTTC. The genes are TRBV30 and TRBJ2-1; 8 bases fit TRBD2. Germline loops: CDR1 GTSNPN, CDR2 SVGIG (reference sequence). V lost 2 bases to trimming and J lost 10 bases; unmatched junction nucleotides: 1. This CDR3 is 11 amino acids long.

J is TRBJ2-7 and V is TRBV6-5; D tentatively fits TRBD1 or TRBD2 (5 bases each). Germline CDR1 and CDR2: MNHEY and SVGAGI. The CDR3 has 15 amino acids. The V and J ends lost 6 bases and 2 bases respectively, with 17 bases between them. The DNA of the CDR3 is TGTGCCAGCAGCTTTGACCGGGACCCAACCTACGAGCAGTACTTC. This encodes CASSFDRDPTYEQYF.

This clonotype was seen a handful of times. The V gene is TRBV28, the J gene TRBJ2-4; D gene unclear. The CDR3 totals 13 residues. Germline V CDR1 and CDR2: MDHEN, SYDVKM. V dropped 5 bases and J dropped 6 bases, with 11 bases sitting between them. CDR3 coding DNA: TGTGCCAGCAGTGCCCCCAGAGCAAACATTCAGTACTTC. Encoded protein: CASSAPRANIQYF. The full variable domain, in which reference TRBV28 and TRBJ2-4 provide the parts outside the CDR3, is DVKVTQSSRYLVKRTGEKVFLECVQDMDHENMFWYRQDPGLGLRLIYFSYDVKMKEKGDIPEGYSVSREKKERFSLILESASTNQTSMYLCASSAPRANIQYFGAGTRLSVL.

This chain connects TRBV6-2 or TRBV6-3 to TRBJ1-1; D unresolved. Per the germline V gene, CDR1 is MNHEY and CDR2 is SVGEGT. V was clipped by 3 bases and J by 4 bases, with 12 bases between them. This CDR3 spans 14 amino acids. The CDR3 protein is CASSYVSGGTEAFF. For the CDR3, the DNA is TGTGCCAGCAGTTATGTATCTGGTGGCACTGAAGCTTTCTTT.